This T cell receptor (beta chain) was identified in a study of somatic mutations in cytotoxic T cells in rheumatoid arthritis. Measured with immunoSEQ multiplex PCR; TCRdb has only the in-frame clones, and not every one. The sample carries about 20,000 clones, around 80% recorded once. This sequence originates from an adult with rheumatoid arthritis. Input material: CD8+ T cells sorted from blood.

CDR3: CASSENLGRGGNTDTQYF. DNA for the CDR3: TGTGCCAGCAGTGAGAACCTCGGGCGGGGGGGAAACACAGATACGCAGTATTTT. This chain connects TRBV2 to TRBJ2-3, with 9 bases fitting TRBD2. Germline trimming cut 3 bases from V and 2 bases from J; bases unmatched to any gene: 12. The CDR3 runs to 18 residues. CDR1 is SNHLY and CDR2 is FYNNEI in the germline V gene.